This record covers a single T cell receptor (beta chain). No antigen is known for it. Primers for the PCR totalled 60 Vbeta and 13 Jbeta. Measured with immunoSEQ multiplex PCR; TCRdb has only the in-frame clones, and not every one. The sample lists nearly 70,000 clones, roughly 68% occurring once. This sample was taken from a study of cytomegalovirus exposure and HLA in healthy donors. Study results and caveats: Most TCR sequences were uncommon, yet certain public TCRs appeared in many donors. For most TCR beta V segments, an earlier analysis put the productive rate at about 90% or about 30% of the time. There were several of the most significant clusters that appeared linked to common viral pathogens in a later analysis.

Trimming cost V 7 bases and J 5 bases; bases outside gene matches: 15. Germline-derived CDR1 and CDR2 are ENHRY and SYGVKD. The CDR3 is 16 amino acids. Sequenced input: PBMCs. This chain connects TRBV10-3 to TRBJ2-7; 9 bases line up with TRBD1. The clonotype was recovered from a woman in her fifties or sixties in good health and CMV-seropositive. Here the CDR3 DNA reads TGTGCCATCAATGGAGGACAGGGGCTTGCTGGTGACGAGCAGTACTTC. It encodes CAINGGQGLAGDEQYF.